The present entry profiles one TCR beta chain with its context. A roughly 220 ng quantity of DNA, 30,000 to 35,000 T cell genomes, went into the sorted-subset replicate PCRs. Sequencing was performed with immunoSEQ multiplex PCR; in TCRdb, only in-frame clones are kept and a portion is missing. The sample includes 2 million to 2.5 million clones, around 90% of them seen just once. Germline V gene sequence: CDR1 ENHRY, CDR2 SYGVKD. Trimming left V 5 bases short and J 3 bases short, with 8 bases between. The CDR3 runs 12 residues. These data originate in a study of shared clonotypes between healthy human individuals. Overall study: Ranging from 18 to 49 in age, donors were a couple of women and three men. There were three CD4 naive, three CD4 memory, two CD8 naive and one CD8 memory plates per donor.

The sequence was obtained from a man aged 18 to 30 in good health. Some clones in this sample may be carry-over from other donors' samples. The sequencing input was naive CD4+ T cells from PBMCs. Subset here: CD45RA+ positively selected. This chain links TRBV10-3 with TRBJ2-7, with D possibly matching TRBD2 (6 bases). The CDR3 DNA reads TGTGCCATCAGTCGGGGGAGCTACGAGCAGTACTTC. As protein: CAISRGSYEQYF.